These 20 T cell receptor beta chains originate from one sample sequenced in a study of blood T cells in healthy people across ages. Then a second PCR, running roughly 6 to 12 cycles, was carried out with a sample-barcoded 5' primer and a J-beta primer mix. MiXCR was run by TCRdb on the 5' RACE reads, yielding one entry per CDR3 protein. The sample has around 650,000 distinct CDR3 sequences, approximately 29% seen once; the top ten hold 15%. Input material: blood. The receptors stem from a woman of 80 years or more in good health.

This chain uses TRBV5-1 with TRBJ2-3; TRBD2 matches at 15 bases. This CDR3 is built from 18 residues. V was pared by 4 bases and J by 4 bases, with 10 bases of the junction left unmatched. CDR1 and CDR2 (germline): SGHRS, YFSETQ. CDR3 DNA sequence: TGCGCCAGCAGCCGCGGGGGGACTAGCGGGGGGCGCGCAGATACGCAGTATTTT. It is translated as CASSRGGTSGGRADTQYF. Variable domain in full (rest from reference TRBV5-1 and TRBJ2-3): KAGVTQTPRYLIKTRGQQVTLSCSPISGHRSVSWYQQTPGQGLQFLFEYFSETQRNKGNFPGRFSGRQFSNSRSEMNVSTLELGDSALYLCASSRGGTSGGRADTQYFGPGTRLTVL.

Turning to this clonotype: Just one base apart from a much larger clone, this may be a read error. V usage is TRBV25-1 and J usage is TRBJ2-1; 8 bases are shared with TRBD2. After removal of 6 bases from V and 6 bases from J, the junction contained 13 bases not matched to a gene. The germline V gene encodes CDR1 MGHDK and CDR2 SYGVNS. The CDR3 runs 16 residues. CDR3 protein: CASSKSGGGPCNEQFF. CDR3 DNA: TGTGCCAGCAGCAAAAGCGGCGGGGGGCCCTGCAATGAGCAGTTCTTC.

This clonotype has at least ten counts. The chain carries TRBV11-2 and TRBJ2-1; D could derive from TRBD1 or TRBD2 (7 bases each). Germline V gene sequence: CDR1 SGHAT, CDR2 FQNNGV. V lost 2 bases and J lost 4, with 9 bases in between. There are 14 residues in the CDR3. The CDR3 reads CASSLQGGYNEQFF. In DNA form, the CDR3 reads TGTGCCAGCAGCTTACAGGGGGGGTACAATGAGCAGTTCTTC.

The table lists this clonotype with many counts. V usage is TRBV20-1 and J usage is TRBJ2-5; D gene unclear. The germline V gene has CDR1 DFQATT and CDR2 SNEGSKA (reference sequence). The CDR3 loop spans 13 amino acids. CDR3 amino acids: CGLHHSAGETQYF. The CDR3 coding sequence is TGCGGTCTTCACCACTCGGCAGGAGAGACCCAGTACTTC.

This clonotype was seen a few times. Just one base apart from a much larger clone, this may be a read error. The J gene is TRBJ2-1, the V gene TRBV29-1; the D call may be TRBD1 or TRBD2 (5 bases each). Germline V gives CDR1 SQVTM, CDR2 ANQGSEA. This CDR3 contains 11 residues. In DNA, the CDR3 is TGCAGCGCTGGAGCGGACAATGTGCAGTTCTTC. The encoded protein is CSAGADNVQFF.

Many counts were recorded for this clonotype. V usage is TRBV20-1 and J usage is TRBJ2-7, with TRBD2 matching 12 bases. CDR3 length equals 14 residues. The V gene's germline CDR1 is DFQATT and CDR2 SNEGSKA (reference sequence). V lost 3 bases and J lost 3; bases outside the gene matches: 3. CDR3 sequence (DNA): TGCAGTGCTAGTCCTAGCGGGGGGGACTACGAGCAGTACTTC. Translated: CSASPSGGDYEQYF.

This clonotype came up many times. V is TRBV20-1 and J is TRBJ2-5; 7 bases are shared with TRBD2. V lost 7 bases to trimming and J lost 4 bases; unmatched junction nucleotides: 9. Germline assignment: CDR1 DFQATT and CDR2 SNEGSKA (reference sequence). The CDR3 loop spans 13 amino acids. In DNA form, the CDR3 reads TGCAGTGTAGGCGGGGGAAATGGAGAGACCCAGTACTTC. Translated: CSVGGGNGETQYF.

The chain couples TRBV20-1 to TRBJ1-5, with TRBD1 identical over 10 bases. The germline gives CDR1 DFQATT, CDR2 SNEGSKA (reference sequence). The CDR3 has 16 amino acids. Unmatched junction bases numbered 14, after V lost 3 bases and J lost 9 bases. The DNA of the CDR3 is TGCAGTGCTAGCAGCCCTACCGGGACAGGGGCATTGCCCCAGCATTTT. Its protein product is CSASSPTGTGALPQHF.

The table lists this clonotype with many counts. The chain employs TRBV20-1 and TRBJ2-1, with a weak D call TRBD2 (6 bases). There are 15 residues in the CDR3. The V end was cut by 3 bases, the J end by 6 bases, with 18 bases between. Per germline, CDR1 DFQATT and CDR2 SNEGSKA (reference sequence). The CDR3 sequence: CSASAAGRGLNEQFF. The DNA for the CDR3 is TGCAGTGCTAGTGCAGCGGGCCGGGGCCTCAATGAGCAGTTCTTC.

This clonotype was counted at least ten times. The chain joins TRBV11-1 to TRBJ1-1; a possible D gene is TRBD1 (6 bases). From germline, CDR1 is SGHAT and CDR2 FQDESV (reference sequence). CDR3 size: 13 residues. V lost 1 base and J lost 5, with 8 bases in between. CDR3 in DNA: TGTGCCAGCAGCTTAGGACAGGAGACTGAAGCTTTCTTT. Its protein product is CASSLGQETEAFF.

This rearrangement joins TRBV3-1 to TRBJ2-2; tentative D call: TRBD1 (8 bases). The germline V and J ends were trimmed by 7 bases and 2 bases, with 20 bases remaining between them. Germline V gives CDR1 LGHDT, CDR2 YNNKEL (reference sequence). This CDR3 is built from 17 residues. The CDR3 region has the DNA TGTGCCAGCAAAGCGGGGAGACAGGGGTTAAACACCGGGGAGCTGTTTTTT. Translated, it gives CASKAGRQGLNTGELFF.

The rearrangement uses TRBV5-6 and TRBJ2-3; the D call may be TRBD1 or TRBD2 (5 bases each). V dropped 4 bases and J dropped 1 base, with 19 bases sitting between them. The CDR3 is 17 amino acids. Germline assignment: CDR1 SGHDT and CDR2 YYEEEE. CDR3 sequence: CASSGGLLSRGTDTQYF. CDR3 coding DNA: TGTGCCAGCAGCGGGGGTTTATTGTCGCGGGGCACAGATACGCAGTATTTT.

The CDR3 DNA reads as TGCAGTGCAACCACCAAGAGCCGTGATTCTGATACGCAGTATTTT. It translates to CSATTKSRDSDTQYF. The rearrangement links TRBV20-1 to TRBJ2-3; D is uncertain. The CDR3 is 15 residues long. The germline CDR1 and CDR2 sequences are DFQATT and SNEGSKA (reference sequence). Trimming pared 6 bases from V and 6 bases from J, leaving 22 bases between.

This clonotype was found a few times. This rearrangement joins TRBV6-2 or TRBV6-3 to TRBJ2-2, with D possibly being TRBD2 (6 bases). This CDR3 is built from 13 residues. Deletions cut 9 bases from V and 7 bases from J, with 15 bases between. CDR1 is MNHEY and CDR2 is SVGEGT in the germline V gene. The DNA for the CDR3 is TGTGCCAGTCTTCCCCGGGGGTACGGGGAGCTGTTTTTT. Its translation is CASLPRGYGELFF.

This clonotype was detected ten times or more. The chain joins TRBV29-1 to TRBJ2-3, with 11 positions matching TRBD2. The CDR3 covers 19 residues. V lost 4 bases and J lost 4; bases outside the gene matches: 19. In germline, CDR1 is SQVTM, CDR2 ANQGSEA. CDR3 in DNA: TGCAGCGTTGCCATCCCTAGCGGGGGGTCCCTAGTGGGCGCAGATACGCAGTATTTT. Translating it yields CSVAIPSGGSLVGADTQYF.

The chain employs TRBV5-1 and TRBJ1-1; D perhaps matches TRBD1 (6 bases). This CDR3 is built from 16 residues. From germline, CDR1 is SGHRS and CDR2 YFSETQ. The ends were cut back, 0 bases at V and 1 base at J, with 13 bases in the middle. Here the CDR3 DNA reads TGCGCCAGCAGCTTGGCCCCACAGGGTAGGAACACTGAAGCTTTCTTT. This gives the protein CASSLAPQGRNTEAFF.

At least ten counts were recorded for this clonotype. The chain is built from TRBV27 and TRBJ1-4; 9 bases fit TRBD1. The length of the CDR3 is 16 residues. The germline gives CDR1 MNHEY, CDR2 SMNVEV (reference sequence). V was clipped by 5 bases and J by 8 bases; unmatched bases: 12. The CDR3 spells CASSPTWGQGGEKLFF. The CDR3 DNA is TGTGCCAGCAGTCCAACCTGGGGACAGGGAGGCGAAAAACTGTTTTTT. Complete variable domain (other parts from reference TRBV27 and TRBJ1-4): EAQVTQNPRYLITVTGKKLTVTCSQNMNHEYMSWYRQDPGLGLRQIYYSMNVEVTDKGDVPEGYKVSRKEKRNFPLILESPSPNQTSLYFCASSPTWGQGGEKLFFGSGTQLSVL.

Only a few counts were recorded for this clonotype. A read error may be the cause here, since a much bigger clone is one base away. This CDR3 reads CTSSLTSGTGANVLTF. The CDR3 DNA reads TGTACCAGCTCACTTACTTCAGGGACCGGGGCCAACGTCCTGACTTTC. The gene calls are TRBV18 and TRBJ2-6; D could derive from TRBD1 or TRBD2 (5 bases each). CDR3 size: 16 residues. CDR1 is KGHSH, CDR2 LQKENI, per germline.

This clonotype showed up just a few times. The chain carries TRBV7-8 and TRBJ2-3; the match to TRBD2 covers 9 bases. With 3 bases clipped from V and 5 bases from J, the junction kept 6 bases outside the gene matches. In germline, CDR1 is SGHVS, CDR2 FQNEAQ. This CDR3 has 15 residues. The CDR3: CASSFQRGVRDTQYF. In nucleotides, the CDR3 is TGTGCCAGCAGCTTCCAGCGGGGGGTCAGAGATACGCAGTATTTT.

The chain is built from TRBV6-1 and TRBJ1-1; D is possibly TRBD1 (6 bases). This CDR3 has 12 amino acids. V dropped 7 bases and J dropped 4 bases, with 10 bases sitting between them. Germline V gene sequence: CDR1 MNHNS, CDR2 SASEGT. DNA of the CDR3: TGTGCCAGCAACAGGGAGGGCACTGAAGCTTTCTTT. It encodes CASNREGTEAFF.